The 16 T cell receptor beta chains given below trace back to one sample, sequenced in a study of blood T cell repertoires in COVID-19. Repertoires were generated with immunoSEQ multiplex PCR, while TCRdb's copy carries only in-frame clones and drops some. The sample lists under 150,000 clones, around 85% occurring once. Input material: peripheral blood. The source is a man aged 50-60 years with acute or convalescent COVID-19.

V gene TRBV5-1 combines with J gene TRBJ2-3, with 7 bases matching TRBD1. CDR1 and CDR2 (germline): SGHRS, YFSETQ. V lost 4 bases to trimming and J lost 0 bases; unmatched junction nucleotides: 8. This CDR3 contains 16 residues. The CDR3 spells CASSVRGSGSTDTQYF. CDR3 in DNA: TGCGCCAGCAGCGTCAGGGGGAGTGGGAGCACAGATACGCAGTATTTT. The whole variable domain, filled in from reference TRBV5-1 and TRBJ2-3, reads KAGVTQTPRYLIKTRGQQVTLSCSPISGHRSVSWYQQTPGQGLQFLFEYFSETQRNKGNFPGRFSGRQFSNSRSEMNVSTLELGDSALYLCASSVRGSGSTDTQYFGPGTRLTVL.

Note on this clone: One junction end disagrees with the germline gene, perhaps due to a read error. The rearrangement uses TRBV19 and TRBJ1-3; 9 nucleotides match TRBD1. The CDR3 sequence is 16 residues long. Germline V gene data show CDR1 as LNHDA and CDR2 as SQIVND (reference sequence). In DNA, the CDR3 is TGTGCCAGTAGCATCTGGGGGACAGGGACTGGAGACACCATATATTTT. This translates into CASSIWGTGTGDTIYF.

Only a few counts were recorded for this clone. The chain carries TRBV5-1 and TRBJ1-1; TRBD1 aligns across 10 bases. This CDR3 is 15 amino acids long. Germline lookup yields CDR1 SGHRS and CDR2 YFSETQ. With 3 bases clipped from V and 5 bases from J, the junction kept 7 bases outside the gene matches. This CDR3 is CASSSTGGSGTEAFF. As DNA, the CDR3 is TGCGCCAGCAGCTCGACAGGGGGCAGTGGAACTGAAGCTTTCTTT.

The chain couples TRBV9 to TRBJ2-2, with 7 positions matching TRBD1. Per germline, CDR1 SGDLS and CDR2 YYNGEE. This CDR3 region has 18 residues. The junction had 11 bases not matched to a gene; V was cut back by 2 bases and J by 1 base. CDR3 sequence reads: CASSVSLSGTVNTGELFF. The DNA of the CDR3 is TGTGCCAGCAGCGTTTCCTTGTCTGGGACAGTGAACACCGGGGAGCTGTTTTTT.

Concerning this clone: The same CDR3 also results from other DNA sequences found in this sample. This chain uses TRBV5-1 with TRBJ1-4; unclear D gene. The germline CDR1 and CDR2 sequences are SGHRS and YFSETQ. CDR3 size: 12 residues. V shed 4 bases and J shed 5 bases, with 6 bases lying between them. The CDR3 DNA sequence: TGCGCCAGCAGCAGCTCCAATGAAAAACTGTTTTTT. Translated: CASSSSNEKLFF.

The rearrangement joins TRBV5-1 to TRBJ2-7, with a tentative D call TRBD1 (5 bases). Germline V lookup: CDR1 SGHRS, CDR2 YFSETQ. The CDR3 has 15 amino acids. The V gene lost 6 bases and the J gene lost 9 bases, with 25 bases spanning the gap. CDR3 sequence (DNA): TGCGCCAGCATCACAAAAATCCGTCTGGTAGGGGTGCAGTACGTC. This encodes CASITKIRLVGVQYV.

The genes are TRBV5-1 and TRBJ2-1; the match to TRBD2 covers 7 bases. CDR1 and CDR2 from the germline V gene are SGHRS and YFSETQ. V shed 4 bases, J shed 9 bases, and the junction held 7 bases outside the gene matches. The CDR3 has 13 amino acids. The CDR3 protein is CASSLTGTTEQFF. The CDR3 nucleotides are TGCGCCAGCAGCCTGACCGGGACTACTGAGCAGTTCTTC.

The rearrangement uses TRBV4-1 and TRBJ1-6; TRBD1 might be the D (5 bases). V lost 0 bases and J 0 bases, leaving 9 bases between the germline ends. Germline-derived CDR1 and CDR2 are MGHRA and YSYEKL. CDR3 size: 17 residues. CDR3 coding DNA: TGCGCCAGCAGCCAAGATATGGGGGGCTCCTATAATTCACCCCTCCACTTT. It encodes CASSQDMGGSYNSPLHF.

J is TRBJ2-1 and V is TRBV10-2, with 11 bases aligning to TRBD2. There are 15 residues in the CDR3. With 3 bases clipped from V and 4 bases from J, the junction kept 2 bases outside the gene matches. Germline V lookup: CDR1 WSHSY, CDR2 SAAADI. The CDR3 region has the DNA TGCGCCAGCAGTGACCTAGCGGGGGGTTACAATGAGCAGTTCTTC. Translation: CASSDLAGGYNEQFF.

The chain links TRBV9 to TRBJ2-3, with 10 bases lining up with TRBD2. Trimming at V came to 0 bases and at J to 2 bases, leaving 6 bases not matched to a gene. This CDR3 is built from 17 residues. Germline V CDR1 and CDR2: SGDLS, YYNGEE. The CDR3 DNA reads as TGTGCCAGCAGCGTAGAGCCTAGCGGGGGACTCACAGATACGCAGTATTTT. Encoded protein: CASSVEPSGGLTDTQYF.

V is TRBV6-5 and J is TRBJ1-1; no clear D gene. CDR3 size: 13 residues. With 5 bases removed from V and 0 bases from J, the gap between germline ends came to 7 bases. Per germline, CDR1 MNHEY and CDR2 SVGAGI. CDR3 loop: CASSPVLNTEAFF. CDR3 DNA sequence: TGTGCCAGCAGTCCAGTTCTGAACACTGAAGCTTTCTTT.

The chain combines TRBV5-6 with TRBJ2-3, with 8 nucleotides matching TRBD2. Germline V gene sequence: CDR1 SGHDT, CDR2 YYEEEE. The CDR3 is 15 residues long. The junction had 4 bases not matched to a gene; V was cut back by 4 bases and J by 0 bases. The CDR3 protein is CASSAGGDSTDTQYF. The CDR3 bases are TGTGCCAGCAGCGCCGGGGGGGACAGCACAGATACGCAGTATTTT.

The V and J genes are TRBV18 and TRBJ2-7; D is unclear. Germline CDR1 and CDR2: KGHSH and LQKENI. V dropped 0 bases and J dropped 6 bases, with 12 bases sitting between them. CDR3 length equals 14 residues. The DNA for the CDR3 is TGTGCCAGCTCACCACCGAAGTCCCCCGGCGAGCAGTACTTC. Translated, it gives CASSPPKSPGEQYF.

This rearrangement joins TRBV5-1 to TRBJ2-1; 8 bases fit TRBD2. Trimming cost V 0 bases and J 4 bases; bases outside gene matches: 3. Germline assignment: CDR1 SGHRS and CDR2 YFSETQ. The CDR3 spans 15 residues. CDR3 region: CASSLGPSGYNEQFF. The CDR3 DNA reads as TGCGCCAGCAGCTTGGGTCCTAGCGGGTACAATGAGCAGTTCTTC.

The V and J genes are TRBV6-5 and TRBJ2-7, with 7 bases matching TRBD1. Germline trimming cut 4 bases from V and 3 bases from J; bases unmatched to any gene: 12. CDR1 is MNHEY, CDR2 SVGAGI, per germline. CDR3 length: 16 residues. CDR3 DNA sequence: TGTGCCAGCAGTTCCCCGGGGCTGGGACAGCACTACGAGCAGTACTTC. It encodes CASSSPGLGQHYEQYF.

The chain links TRBV27 to TRBJ1-6; 9 bases are a match to TRBD1. Germline V gives CDR1 MNHEY, CDR2 SMNVEV (reference sequence). The CDR3 consists of 16 residues. V dropped 6 bases and J dropped 6; count of bases not matched to a gene: 9. The CDR3 coding sequence is TGTGCCAGCAGCAAGACGCTGACAGGGGGTAATTCACCCCTCCACTTT. Its protein is CASSKTLTGGNSPLHF.